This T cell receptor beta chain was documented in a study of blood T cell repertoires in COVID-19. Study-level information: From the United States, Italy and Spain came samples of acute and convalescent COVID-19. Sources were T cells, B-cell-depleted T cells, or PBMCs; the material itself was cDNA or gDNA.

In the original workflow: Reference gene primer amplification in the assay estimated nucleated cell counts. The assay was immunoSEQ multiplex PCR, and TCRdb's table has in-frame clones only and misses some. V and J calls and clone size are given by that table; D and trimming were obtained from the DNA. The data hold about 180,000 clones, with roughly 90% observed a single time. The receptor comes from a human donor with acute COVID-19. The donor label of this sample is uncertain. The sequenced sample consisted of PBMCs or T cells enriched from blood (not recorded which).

The CDR3, as DNA: TGTGCCAGCAAAACAGGGAACAATCAGCCCCAGCATTTT. Translating gives CASKTGNNQPQHF. The chain employs TRBV6-6 and TRBJ1-5; the D gene is possibly TRBD1 (6 bases). CDR1 and CDR2 (germline): MNHNY, SVGAGI (reference sequence). The CDR3 loop spans 13 amino acids. V lost 7 bases, J lost 3 bases, and 10 bases lay in between.